This T cell receptor (beta chain) was recorded in a study of cytomegalovirus exposure and HLA in healthy donors. The PCR ran on 60 Vbeta and 13 Jbeta primers. This table comes from immunoSEQ multiplex PCR, and its TCRdb copy is limited to in-frame clones, with some not included. The sample table includes 40,000 to 45,000 clones. This CDR3 has 13 amino acids. Losses at the gene ends were 4 bases for V and 3 bases for J; bases not matched to a gene: 5. Germline V gene lookup returns CDR1 GTSNPN and CDR2 SVGIG (reference sequence). The rearrangement uses TRBV30 and TRBJ1-2; 7 bases are shared with TRBD1. The receptor's source is a woman younger than 45 in good health and CMV-seronegative. The sequencing input was PBMCs. This CDR3 is CAWTLQGHYGYTF. In nucleotides, the CDR3 is TGTGCCTGGACGTTACAGGGGCACTATGGCTACACCTTC.